The sequence of this TCR beta chain was determined in a study of cytomegalovirus exposure and HLA in healthy donors. Study-level background: A prior analysis found 100 million to 140 million unique TCR beta sequences from 150 million to 200 million T cells.

This CDR3 is 13 amino acids long. The germline V and J ends were trimmed by 5 bases and 5 bases, with 11 bases remaining between them. Germline CDR1 is PRHDT and CDR2 is FYEKMQ (reference sequence). This clone has only one observation. What it recognizes is unknown. Findings and limits, study-wide: What was likely a sequencing artifact was a cluster of highly shared sequence variants. No immune exposure information besides CMV serostatus was available. Cytomegalovirus status, reportedly, was diagnosed with high specificity and sensitivity by the classifier.

Primers: 60 Vbeta forward and 13 Jbeta reverse. Method: immunoSEQ multiplex PCR; TCRdb's copy keeps in-frame clones and lacks some. The table shows approximately 170,000 clones, with around 80% occurring only once. The chain joins TRBV13 to TRBJ2-3; D is unresolved. The sequence was obtained from a boy aged 2-9 years in good health and CMV-seronegative. Sequencing was carried out using PBMCs. DNA of the CDR3: TGTGCCAGCAGCGCCGCGACACGAGATACGCAGTATTTT. Translated: CASSAATRDTQYF. The full variable domain, completed using reference TRBV13 and TRBJ2-3, is AAGVIQSPRHLIKEKRETATLKCYPIPRHDTVYWYQQGPGQDPQFLISFYEKMQSDKGSIPDRFSAQQFSDYHSELNMSSLELGDSALYFCASSAATRDTQYFGPGTRLTVL.